This entry lists 25 T cell receptor beta chains sequenced from one sample in a study of technical replicates of blood from several donors. The data were produced by immunoSEQ multiplex PCR, yet TCRdb's version contains in-frame clones alone and is incomplete. The sample holds about 100,000 clones, around 95% seen once. The sample was T cells isolated from PBMCs. These TCRs come from a human donor in good health.

V is TRBV5-1 and J is TRBJ2-2, with 11 nucleotides matching TRBD2. CDR3 length equals 16 residues. With 3 bases clipped from V and 4 bases from J, the junction kept 5 bases outside the gene matches. Looked up from germline, CDR1 is SGHRS and CDR2 is YFSETQ. The CDR3 loop reads CASSSTSGGGTGELFF. CDR3 DNA sequence: TGCGCCAGCAGCTCAACTAGCGGGGGAGGCACCGGGGAGCTGTTTTTT.

The gene calls are TRBV5-5 and TRBJ2-1; TRBD1 aligns across 7 bases. From germline, CDR1 is SGHKS and CDR2 YYEKEE (reference sequence). V shed 5 bases, J shed 2 bases, and the junction held 7 bases outside the gene matches. The CDR3 runs 15 residues. The CDR3 nucleotides are TGTGCCAGCAGGATAAATAGGGGGCCCTACAATGAGCAGTTCTTC. Translation: CASRINRGPYNEQFF. The whole variable domain, filled in from reference TRBV5-5 and TRBJ2-1, reads DAGVTQSPTHLIKTRGQQVTLRCSPISGHKSVSWYQQVLGQGPQFIFQYYEKEERGRGNFPDRFSARQFPNYSSELNVNALLLGDSALYLCASRINRGPYNEQFFGPGTRLTVL.

V is TRBV9 and J is TRBJ2-1; possible D gene TRBD2, 6 bases. This CDR3 contains 16 residues. From germline, CDR1 is SGDLS and CDR2 YYNGEE. Trimming cost V 2 bases and J 2 bases, with 14 bases left between them. The CDR3 bases are TGTGCCAGCAGCGTGGGCCTTAGCGGAACCTACAATGAGCAGTTCTTC. Residues: CASSVGLSGTYNEQFF.

This clone was found once. The gene calls are TRBV5-1 and TRBJ1-1; 8 bases are a match to TRBD1. This CDR3 contains 15 residues. Trimming took 4 bases from V and 2 from J; bases not matched to a gene: 7. Germline CDR1 is SGHRS and CDR2 is YFSETQ. CDR3 DNA: TGCGCCAGCAGCGAGAGGACAGGGACTAACACTGAAGCTTTCTTT. This codes for CASSERTGTNTEAFF.

The count of this clone is one. This chain links TRBV18 with TRBJ2-5, with 12 bases aligning to TRBD1. V shed 3 bases, J shed 5 bases, and the junction held 7 bases outside the gene matches. The V gene's germline CDR1 is KGHSH and CDR2 LQKENI. The CDR3 runs 16 residues. The CDR3 is CASSPLGQGASETQYF. The CDR3 DNA reads as TGTGCCAGCTCACCGTTGGGACAGGGGGCTAGTGAGACCCAGTACTTC.

This chain uses TRBV7-3 with TRBJ2-2; D possibly corresponds to TRBD2 (6 bases). Germline V gives CDR1 SGHTA, CDR2 FQGTGA. This CDR3 is 14 amino acids long. V lost 3 bases, J lost 6 bases, and 11 bases lay in between. CDR3 region: CASSLGSGAGELFF. CDR3 in DNA: TGTGCCAGCAGCTTGGGTAGCGGTGCCGGGGAGCTGTTTTTT.

A few counts support this clone. CDR3: CASIDRGLSEAFF. As DNA, the CDR3 is TGTGCCAGCATCGACAGGGGGCTCTCTGAAGCTTTCTTT. The chain carries TRBV6-6 and TRBJ1-1; 10 nucleotides agree with TRBD1. The junction had 5 bases not matched to a gene; V was cut back by 7 bases and J by 6 bases. This CDR3 has 13 residues. CDR1 and CDR2 from the germline V gene are MNHNY and SVGAGI (reference sequence).

This CDR3 is CASRAPFGQANQPQHF. The CDR3 coding sequence is TGTGCCAGTAGGGCTCCATTCGGACAGGCCAATCAGCCCCAGCATTTT. This rearrangement joins TRBV19 to TRBJ1-5, with 7 bases fitting TRBD1. The CDR3 totals 16 residues. Per germline, CDR1 LNHDA and CDR2 SQIVND (reference sequence). V dropped 6 bases and J dropped 3; count of bases not matched to a gene: 11.

The rearrangement uses TRBV28 and TRBJ1-3; no reliable D call. Trimming pared 8 bases from V and 0 bases from J, leaving 20 bases between. Per the germline V gene, CDR1 is MDHEN and CDR2 is SYDVKM. The length of the CDR3 is 17 residues. The chain's CDR3 is CASQRAGMLGSGNTIYF. The CDR3 bases are TGTGCCAGCCAACGAGCAGGAATGTTGGGCTCTGGAAACACCATATATTTT.

The chain has TRBV5-6 and TRBJ2-1; TRBD1 matches at 7 bases. Germline loops: CDR1 SGHDT, CDR2 YYEEEE. The CDR3 length is 13 residues. The junction had 0 bases not matched to a gene; V was cut back by 0 bases and J by 6 bases. CDR3 sequence: CASSLDRGNEQFF. The CDR3 coding sequence is TGTGCCAGCAGCTTGGACAGGGGCAATGAGCAGTTCTTC.

A word on this clone: A junction boundary mismatches the germline segment, possibly from a read error. The chain is built from TRBV25-1 and TRBJ1-5; D is ambiguous. Germline V lookup: CDR1 MGHDK, CDR2 SYGVNS. The CDR3 contains 14 residues. The CDR3 loop is CASGDLGSNQPQHF. The CDR3 DNA is TGTGCCAGCGGTGACCTAGGAAGCAATCAGCCCCAGCATTTT.

This clone was detected once. The chain carries TRBV6-1 and TRBJ2-3; D gene unclear. V lost 7 bases to trimming and J lost 3 bases, with 14 bases between them. The CDR3 totals 14 residues. CDR1 and CDR2 from the germline V gene are MNHNS and SASEGT. The CDR3 reads CASKRGGSTDTQYF. The DNA of the CDR3 is TGTGCCAGCAAGCGCGGTGGCAGTACAGATACGCAGTATTTT.

This chain connects TRBV2 to TRBJ2-1; D is ambiguous. Germline V lookup: CDR1 SNHLY, CDR2 FYNNEI. The CDR3 sequence is 11 residues long. V shed 9 bases and J shed 8 bases, with 11 bases lying between them. Written as DNA, the CDR3 is TGTGCCAGTAACTACGGCGATGAGCAGTTCTTC. Translated, it gives CASNYGDEQFF.

V and J are TRBV29-1 and TRBJ2-7; TRBD1 matches at 7 bases. V was clipped by 5 bases and J by 2 bases; unmatched bases: 3. CDR3 length equals 12 residues. The germline gives CDR1 SQVTM, CDR2 ANQGSEA. CDR3 in amino acids: CSVWTGPYEQYF. The DNA for the CDR3 is TGCAGCGTTTGGACAGGCCCCTACGAGCAGTACTTC.

V is TRBV11-2 and J is TRBJ2-4, with 10 bases that match TRBD1. V lost 5 bases to trimming and J lost 0 bases; unmatched junction nucleotides: 4. The CDR3 has 16 residues. The germline V gene encodes CDR1 SGHAT and CDR2 FQNNGV. Here the CDR3 DNA reads TGTGCCAGCAGCCAAGGGGACAGGGGAGCCAAAAACATTCAGTACTTC. As protein: CASSQGDRGAKNIQYF.

The chain carries TRBV29-1 and TRBJ1-1, with TRBD1 matching 11 bases. The trim removed 6 bases at V and 6 bases at J, leaving 9 bases unmatched. The CDR3 spans 14 residues. In germline, CDR1 is SQVTM, CDR2 ANQGSEA. This CDR3 is CSVYTGQGDPEAFF. Written as DNA, the CDR3 is TGCAGCGTGTACACGGGACAGGGGGACCCTGAAGCTTTCTTT.

Here the CDR3 reads CASSLSPRGLEELFF. The CDR3 DNA sequence: TGTGCCAGCAGCTTAAGTCCTAGAGGTCTTGAGGAGCTGTTTTTT. The rearrangement links TRBV7-9 to TRBJ2-2; no firm D call. V dropped 2 bases and J dropped 10 bases, with 17 bases sitting between them. Germline CDR1 is SEHNR and CDR2 is FQNEAQ (reference sequence). The CDR3 is 15 amino acids.

The gene calls are TRBV28 and TRBJ1-2; D is perhaps TRBD1 (5 bases). The CDR3 has 16 residues. The V and J ends lost 3 bases and 1 base respectively, with 15 bases between them. Germline V gives CDR1 MDHEN, CDR2 SYDVKM. CDR3 sequence: CASSLSSRGGNYGYTF. DNA of the CDR3: TGTGCCAGCAGTTTGTCTTCGCGGGGGGGTAACTATGGCTACACCTTC.

J is TRBJ2-3 and V is TRBV10-3; the D is unclear. Trimming took off 0 bases at V and 0 bases at J, with 7 bases between the two ends. CDR1 and CDR2 (germline): ENHRY, SYGVKD. This CDR3 has 15 residues. The CDR3: CAISESAGSTDTQYF. Written as DNA, the CDR3 is TGTGCCATCAGTGAGTCGGCAGGAAGCACAGATACGCAGTATTTT.

CDR3 in amino acids: CSVEGVWGDLATYEQYF. The CDR3 region has the DNA TGCAGCGTTGAAGGTGTATGGGGGGACCTTGCGACCTACGAGCAGTACTTC. This chain connects TRBV29-1 to TRBJ2-7; TRBD2 is a possible D gene (6 bases). CDR1 is SQVTM and CDR2 is ANQGSEA in the germline V gene. V was trimmed by 1 base and J by 2 bases, leaving 21 bases between them. The CDR3 spans 17 residues.

The chain recombines TRBV19 with TRBJ2-1, with D hard to call. V was cut by 5 bases and J by 0 bases, with 8 bases left in between. The CDR3 is 14 residues long. CDR1 LNHDA and CDR2 SQIVND come from the germline V gene (reference sequence). CDR3 sequence: CASSPTSSYNEQFF. For the CDR3, the DNA is TGTGCCAGTAGTCCCACAAGCTCCTACAATGAGCAGTTCTTC.

The chain employs TRBV11-3 and TRBJ1-1, with 7 bases matching TRBD1. This CDR3 is built from 16 residues. Germline CDR1 reads SGHNT; CDR2 reads YENEEA. Losses at the gene ends were 1 base for V and 7 bases for J; bases not matched to a gene: 12. CDR3 region: CASSLGLLGTDIEAFF. Written as DNA, the CDR3 is TGTGCCAGCAGCTTAGGCCTACTCGGGACAGATATTGAAGCTTTCTTT.

The rearrangement joins TRBV28 to TRBJ1-1, with 11 bases lining up with TRBD1. The CDR3 consists of 17 residues. CDR1 and CDR2 (germline): MDHEN, SYDVKM. V lost 3 bases to trimming and J lost 3 bases; unmatched junction nucleotides: 9. This CDR3 is CASSFVGQGALHTEAFF. CDR3 in DNA: TGTGCCAGCAGTTTTGTTGGACAGGGGGCCCTGCACACTGAAGCTTTCTTT.

V gene TRBV7-6 combines with J gene TRBJ2-5, with a possible D match to TRBD2 (6 bases). V gave up 5 bases and J gave up 5 bases, with 15 bases separating them. This CDR3 is built from 14 residues. Germline V gives CDR1 SGHVS, CDR2 FNYEAQ. CDR3 residues: CASSHRTSRETQYF. The CDR3 nucleotides are TGTGCCAGCAGCCACCGCACTAGCCGCGAGACCCAGTACTTC.

This chain connects TRBV29-1 to TRBJ1-2, with TRBD1 matching over 7 bases. V shed 7 bases, J shed 5 bases, and the junction held 13 bases outside the gene matches. The CDR3 is made up of 14 amino acids. Germline V gene sequence: CDR1 SQVTM, CDR2 ANQGSEA. This CDR3 reads CSGQGPGEPYGYTF. CDR3 DNA sequence: TGCAGCGGACAGGGACCCGGGGAACCGTATGGCTACACCTTC.